This T cell receptor (beta chain) originates from a study of T cells after yellow fever vaccination. Template switching with 5'RACE generated the TCR cDNA and added a universal primer site and UMIs. TCRdb processed the 5' RACE reads anew with MiXCR; each CDR3 protein has one entry. The sample shows roughly 330,000 distinct CDR3 sequences, about 6.6% of them seen only once. This clonotype was observed a few times. CDR1 is ENHRY and CDR2 is SYGVKD in the germline V gene. This CDR3 has 14 amino acids. Trimming took 4 bases from V and 4 from J; bases not matched to a gene: 6. This rearrangement joins TRBV10-3 to TRBJ2-5; 7 positions match TRBD1. The sequences come from PBMCs, collected about 49 days after the first yellow fever vaccination. This sequence was found in a man between 18 and 29 years old who received the YFV17D yellow fever vaccine. The CDR3: CAISGTGAGETQYF. The CDR3 DNA reads TGTGCCATCAGTGGTACAGGGGCCGGAGAGACCCAGTACTTC.